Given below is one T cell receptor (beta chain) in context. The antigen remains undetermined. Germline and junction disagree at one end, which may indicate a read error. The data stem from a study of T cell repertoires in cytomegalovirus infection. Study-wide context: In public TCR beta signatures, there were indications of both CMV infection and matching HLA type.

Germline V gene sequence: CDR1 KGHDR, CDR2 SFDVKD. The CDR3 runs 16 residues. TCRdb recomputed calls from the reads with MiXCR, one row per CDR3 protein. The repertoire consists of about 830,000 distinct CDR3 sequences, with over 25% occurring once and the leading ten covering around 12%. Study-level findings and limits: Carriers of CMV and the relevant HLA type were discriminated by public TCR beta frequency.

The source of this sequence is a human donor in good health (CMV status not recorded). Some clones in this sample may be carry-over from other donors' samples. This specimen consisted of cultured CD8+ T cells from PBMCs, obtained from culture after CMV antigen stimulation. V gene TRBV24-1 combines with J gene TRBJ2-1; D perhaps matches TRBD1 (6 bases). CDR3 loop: CATSLHRVLSHNEQFF. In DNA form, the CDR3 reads TGTGCCACCAGCCTACACAGGGTCCTCTCCCACAATGAGCAGTTCTTC.